Listed here are 27 T cell receptor beta chains from one sample, sequenced in a study of PD-1 blockade in classical Hodgkin lymphoma. Assay used: immunoSEQ multiplex PCR; TCRdb lists only in-frame clones, some missing. This table holds approximately 52,000 clones, around 75% found once. Every one of the patients relapsed after autologous stem cell transplantation (brentuximab vedotin exposure was variable). The sample was peripheral blood mononuclear cells (PBMCs), taken before the second cycle of nivolumab. These receptors were collected from a human donor with classical Hodgkin lymphoma.

The chain links TRBV4-2 to TRBJ2-3; 7 bases align to TRBD1. The germline gives CDR1 LGHNA, CDR2 YNFKEQ. The CDR3 contains 14 residues. The J segment lost 6 bases and the V segment lost 4 bases, leaving 7 bases of the junction unmatched. The CDR3 DNA is TGTGCCAGCAGCCCGCGACAGGGCGAGGATACGCAGTATTTT. This codes for CASSPRQGEDTQYF.

The chain is built from TRBV6-6 and TRBJ1-1; D ambiguous. Germline V gene lookup returns CDR1 MNHNY and CDR2 SVGAGI (reference sequence). CDR3 size: 15 residues. Between the trimmed V and J ends, which lost 4 bases and 1 base, there was a span of 13 bases. CDR3 sequence (DNA): TGTGCCAGCAGTTCCCAACATCCGGGGAACACTGAAGCTTTCTTT. Translated, it gives CASSSQHPGNTEAFF.

The chain has TRBV7-9 and TRBJ1-2; 10 bases map to TRBD1. The CDR3 contains 14 residues. The V and J ends lost 5 bases and 4 bases, in that order; junction bases with no gene match: 4. Germline-derived CDR1 and CDR2 are SEHNR and FQNEAQ (reference sequence). The CDR3: CASSIGTGAYGYTF. The CDR3 nucleotides read TGTGCCAGCAGCATCGGGACAGGGGCCTATGGCTACACCTTC.

This rearrangement joins TRBV7-3 to TRBJ1-4; D gene unclear. V was trimmed by 1 base and J by 4 bases, leaving 10 bases between them. This CDR3 is built from 15 residues. Germline CDR1 SGHTA, CDR2 FQGTGA. The CDR3: CASSLKPADNEKLFF. The CDR3 DNA sequence: TGTGCCAGCAGCTTAAAACCAGCTGATAATGAAAAACTGTTTTTT. Looking up the rest from reference TRBV7-3 and TRBJ1-4 gives the full variable domain: GAGVSQTPSNKVTEKGKYVELRCDPISGHTALYWYRQSLGQGPEFLIYFQGTGAADDSGLPNDRFFAVRPEGSVSTLKIQRTERGDSAVYLCASSLKPADNEKLFFGSGTQLSVL.

This rearrangement joins TRBV19 to TRBJ2-7, with 9 bases fitting TRBD1. This CDR3 region has 12 residues. Trimming cost V 9 bases and J 3 bases; bases outside gene matches: 3. The V gene's germline CDR1 is LNHDA and CDR2 SQIVND (reference sequence). The CDR3 loop reads CASGDRDYEQYF. The CDR3 DNA reads TGTGCCAGCGGGGACAGGGACTACGAGCAGTACTTC.

The chain employs TRBV27 and TRBJ2-1; 13 bases align to TRBD2. J gave up 2 bases and V 0 bases, and 7 bases lay outside the gene matches. The CDR3 runs 19 residues. Germline V gene lookup returns CDR1 MNHEY and CDR2 SMNVEV (reference sequence). The CDR3 region is CASSLSALAGGIPYNEQFF. CDR3 in DNA: TGTGCCAGCAGTTTATCGGCACTAGCGGGAGGGATCCCCTACAATGAGCAGTTCTTC.

On this clone: No DNA is shown, since the ends of the CDR3 on it are uncertain; the CDR3 is the one TCRdb lists. CDR3 residues: CAWATGTGGGILF. The chain combines TRBV30 with TRBJ2-7; TRBD1 is taken as the D call from the table, unchecked against the DNA. Germline values: CDR1 GTSNPN, CDR2 SVGIG (reference sequence). The CDR3 is 13 amino acids long, termini counted.

In the case of this clone: Distinct nucleotide sequences in the sample also encode this CDR3. The genes are TRBV4-1 and TRBJ1-1; 8 nucleotides align to TRBD1. CDR1 and CDR2 (germline): MGHRA, YSYEKL. V lost 4 bases and J lost 0; bases outside the gene matches: 7. The CDR3 spans 16 residues. The DNA of the CDR3 is TGCGCCAGCAGCCTCGGACAGGGAACCATGAACACTGAAGCTTTCTTT. Its translation: CASSLGQGTMNTEAFF.

V is TRBV21-1 and J is TRBJ2-7; the DNA was not used to check the table's D call, TRBD2. TRBV21-1 is assigned pseudogene status. The length of the CDR3 is 18 residues. The CDR3 DNA sequence: TGTGCCAGCAGCAAAATATGCGATAGGAGGGCAAAGGTATACGAGCAGTACTTC. It yields the protein CASSKICDRRAKVYEQYF.

Details on this clone: The junction and the germline gene differ at one end; a read error may be behind it. CDR3 in DNA: TGTGCCAGCAGCTTGTCGTGGACATTCTCGACTTTT. Translated: CASSLSWTFSTF. J is TRBJ1-1 and V is TRBV5-8; perhaps TRBD1 as D (5 bases). The germline V gene encodes CDR1 SGHTS and CDR2 YDEGEE. CDR3 size: 12 residues.

The chain combines TRBV4-1 with TRBJ2-7; no clear D. The CDR3 contains 13 residues. Per germline, CDR1 MGHRA and CDR2 YSYEKL. V lost 1 base and J lost 0, with 4 bases in between. Written as DNA, the CDR3 is TGCGCCAGCAGCCAAGCGGTCTCCTACGAGCAGTACTTC. Residues: CASSQAVSYEQYF.

This clone has only one observation. The V call is TRBV5-4, the J call TRBJ2-1; possible D gene TRBD1, 7 bases. CDR3 size: 16 residues. Looked up from germline, CDR1 is SGHNT and CDR2 is YYREEE (reference sequence). V lost 6 bases and J lost 5, with 21 bases in between. In DNA form, the CDR3 reads TGTGCCAGCATCCTTAGACAGGGACTCAAGAACAATGAGCAGTTCTTC. This encodes CASILRQGLKNNEQFF. Variable domain in full (rest from reference TRBV5-4 and TRBJ2-1): ETGVTQSPTHLIKTRGQQVTLRCSSQSGHNTVSWYQQALGQGPQFIFQYYREEENGRGNFPPRFSGLQFPNYSSELNVNALELDDSALYLCASILRQGLKNNEQFFGPGTRLTVL.

The V call is TRBV5-4, the J call TRBJ2-2; D may correspond to TRBD1 or TRBD2 (5 bases each). V was shortened by 5 bases and J by 6 bases, with 14 bases between the two germline ends. Germline CDR1 reads SGHNT; CDR2 reads YYREEE (reference sequence). CDR3 length: 14 amino acids. The CDR3 DNA reads TGTGCCAGCAGTTTGTGCCAGGGAGCCGGGGAGCTGTTTTTT. Translation: CASSLCQGAGELFF.

The genes are TRBV30 and TRBJ1-2; a weak D match, TRBD1 (6 bases). V lost 3 bases to trimming and J lost 4 bases, with 15 bases between them. In germline, CDR1 is GTSNPN, CDR2 SVGIG (reference sequence). The CDR3 length is 14 residues. CDR3 nucleotides: TGTGCCTGGAGGGTCTCGGGGGGCCCCTATGGCTACACCTTC. It translates to CAWRVSGGPYGYTF.

This sequence joins TRBV7-3 and TRBJ1-1; D not resolved. The CDR3 contains 12 residues. Germline CDR1 is SGHTA and CDR2 is FQGTGA. Trimming cost V 5 bases and J 3 bases, with 7 bases left between them. The DNA of the CDR3 is TGTGCCAGCAGCCTAAGGGACACTGAAGCTTTCTTT. Encoded protein: CASSLRDTEAFF. The variable domain in full, with the rest retrieved from reference TRBV7-3 and TRBJ1-1, is GAGVSQTPSNKVTEKGKYVELRCDPISGHTALYWYRQSLGQGPEFLIYFQGTGAADDSGLPNDRFFAVRPEGSVSTLKIQRTERGDSAVYLCASSLRDTEAFFGQGTRLTVV.

The gene calls are TRBV10-3 and TRBJ1-1; tentatively, D is TRBD1 (6 bases). The CDR3 totals 14 residues. The germline CDR1 and CDR2 sequences are ENHRY and SYGVKD. Trimming removed 6 bases at V and 1 base at J, with 12 bases between. The DNA of the CDR3 is TGTGCCATCAGAATTACAGGGCAGAACACTGAAGCTTTCTTT. Protein product: CAIRITGQNTEAFF.

The rearrangement joins TRBV6-5 to TRBJ2-3; TRBD2 might be the D (6 bases). Germline V lookup: CDR1 MNHEY, CDR2 SVGAGI. CDR3 length equals 15 residues. V was clipped by 0 bases and J by 2 bases, with 9 bases between them. CDR3 sequence reads: CASSYSGLITDTQYF. The CDR3 region has the DNA TGTGCCAGCAGTTACTCAGGACTAATCACAGATACGCAGTATTTT.

This clone is categorized as medium-sized. Other DNA sequences of this sample code for an identical CDR3. V and J are TRBV9 and TRBJ2-3; D not certain. Germline V gives CDR1 SGDLS, CDR2 YYNGEE. V was pared by 1 base and J by 1 base, with 7 bases between. CDR3 length: 14 amino acids. The CDR3 nucleotides read TGTGCCAGCAGCGTAAGGGTAGGCACAGATACGCAGTATTTT. This gives the protein CASSVRVGTDTQYF.

The V call is TRBV28, the J call TRBJ1-5; D is perhaps TRBD1 (5 bases). There are 15 residues in the CDR3. Germline CDR1 and CDR2: MDHEN and SYDVKM. Deletions cut 7 bases from V and 1 base from J, with 14 bases between. The CDR3 nucleotides are TGTGCCAGCACCTTCGGGGGTGGAAGCAATCAGCCCCAGCATTTT. It is translated as CASTFGGGSNQPQHF.

V and J are TRBV28 and TRBJ1-4, with no clear D. Trimming shortened V by 7 bases and J by 5 bases, and 8 bases separated the two germline ends. The germline V gene has CDR1 MDHEN and CDR2 SYDVKM. The CDR3 is 12 residues long. CDR3 region: CASTRVNEKLFF. For the CDR3, the DNA is TGTGCCAGCACGAGGGTAAATGAAAAACTGTTTTTT.

This chain uses TRBV27 with TRBJ1-5; no clear D gene. This CDR3 comprises 13 residues. V lost 1 base and J lost 7, with 8 bases in between. Looked up from germline, CDR1 is MNHEY and CDR2 is SMNVEV (reference sequence). The chain's CDR3 is CASSLFFLQPQHF. DNA of the CDR3: TGTGCCAGCAGTTTATTTTTTTTGCAGCCCCAGCATTTT.

The gene calls are TRBV7-2 and TRBJ1-2, with TRBD1 matching over 11 bases. The germline gives CDR1 SGHTA, CDR2 FQGNSA. The V segment lost 5 bases and the J segment 8 bases; nucleotides outside the gene matches: 10. The CDR3 is 15 residues long. In DNA form, the CDR3 reads TGTGCCAGCAGCCCAGAACCGGGACAGGGGGTAGGCTACACCTTC. This codes for CASSPEPGQGVGYTF.

The CDR3 reads CASSPAFSNYGYTF. DNA for the CDR3: TGTGCCAGCAGCCCCGCCTTCTCTAACTATGGCTACACCTTC. V usage is TRBV9 and J usage is TRBJ1-2; no clear D. Germline V CDR1 and CDR2: SGDLS, YYNGEE. CDR3 length: 14 amino acids. V lost 4 bases to trimming and J lost 0 bases, with 10 bases between them.

V and J are TRBV6-4 and TRBJ1-4; D remains ambiguous. The CDR3 sequence is 13 residues long. V lost 6 bases, J lost 7 bases, and 12 bases lay in between. CDR1 MRHNA and CDR2 SNTAGT come from the germline V gene. CDR3 region: CASRVGGGEKLFF. In DNA form, the CDR3 reads TGTGCCAGCAGGGTGGGAGGTGGTGAAAAACTGTTTTTT.

The chain recombines TRBV6-4 with TRBJ2-3; 9 nucleotides align to TRBD2. The CDR3 sequence is 16 residues long. V was pared by 4 bases and J by 0 bases, with 5 bases of the junction left unmatched. Germline V gene lookup returns CDR1 MRHNA and CDR2 SNTAGT. CDR3 loop: CASSAYSGGSTDTQYF. In DNA, the CDR3 is TGTGCCAGCAGTGCCTATAGCGGGGGTAGCACAGATACGCAGTATTTT.

This chain connects TRBV6-5 to TRBJ2-5; D unclear. V was clipped by 6 bases and J by 2 bases, with 13 bases between them. This CDR3 contains 14 residues. Germline assignment: CDR1 MNHEY and CDR2 SVGAGI. This CDR3 is CASSQVAQQETQYF. The CDR3 DNA reads TGTGCCAGCAGCCAAGTCGCCCAGCAAGAGACCCAGTACTTC.

The rearrangement uses TRBV4-1 and TRBJ2-3, with D tentatively TRBD2 (6 bases). Germline assignment: CDR1 MGHRA and CDR2 YSYEKL. The ends were cut back, 1 base at V and 5 bases at J, with 10 bases in the middle. The CDR3 consists of 14 residues. CDR3 residues: CASSQGTGGDTQYF. The CDR3 DNA follows: TGCGCCAGCAGCCAAGGAACCGGGGGAGATACGCAGTATTTT.